This TCR beta chain appears in the sequencing data of a study of cytomegalovirus exposure and HLA in healthy donors. Study background: Earlier, approximately 190 million T cells were analyzed, and about 120 million unique TCR beta sequences were found among them. Study-wide results and caveats: Cytomegalovirus status was reportedly diagnosed by the classifier with high specificity and sensitivity. Later on, a genetic analysis was performed. It linked a missense variant in DCLRE1C with V- and J-gene trimming of TCR beta. Reportedly, a later analysis found an Asian-associated ancestry cluster had fewer N-insertions than the roughly 700-donor mean.

PCR primers comprised 60 Vbeta and 13 Jbeta primers. The assay was immunoSEQ multiplex PCR, and TCRdb's table has in-frame clones only and misses some. This repertoire shows 65,000 to 85,000 clones, about 9.5% found once; its top ten account for 24%. The sample holds a few counts of this clone. Its antigen is still unknown. Sequence at one end of the junction differs from germline and may be a read error. The CDR3 extends over 14 amino acids. Looked up from germline, CDR1 is SSHAT and CDR2 is FNYEAQ (reference sequence). The clonotype comes from a man in his 60s in good health and CMV-seropositive. Sequencing used PBMCs. The chain couples TRBV7-7 to TRBJ1-3; no definite D call. The CDR3 spells CASSPSVSGNTIYF. In nucleotides, the CDR3 is TGTGCTAGCAGCCCCTCAGTCTCTGGAAACACCATATATTTT.